The 8 T cell receptor beta chains below were found in one sample sequenced in a study of glioma-infiltrating T cells. Using RNA template, CDR3s of TCR alpha and beta were amplified with iRepertoire arm-PCR. TCRdb itself ran the multiplex PCR reads through MiXCR, one entry per CDR3 protein. Counted here are about 190,000 distinct CDR3 sequences, more than 25% occurring once; the ten biggest clones make up roughly 21%. Specimen: glioma tissue, nonneoplastic brain tissue, or PBMCs (not recorded which). The receptors shown here come from a human donor with low-grade glioma or glioblastoma, undergoing nonglioma brain surgery, or in good health (not recorded which).

This clonotype has just a few counts. The genes are TRBV12-3 or TRBV12-4 and TRBJ1-6; D gene uncertain. With 1 base removed from V and 10 bases from J, the gap between germline ends came to 14 bases. This CDR3 region has 15 residues. The CDR3 protein is CASSLEFRVGSPLHF. In DNA form, the CDR3 reads TGTGCCAGCAGTTTAGAGTTCCGGGTAGGGTCACCCCTCCACTTT.

The chain links TRBV2 to TRBJ2-7; 7 bases line up with TRBD1. The CDR3 runs 16 residues. The V gene's germline CDR1 is SNHLY and CDR2 FYNNEI. The ends lost 3 bases at V and 4 bases at J; junction bases unmatched: 12. This CDR3 reads CASSEEPWTGEYEQYF. CDR3 DNA: TGTGCCAGCAGTGAGGAACCATGGACAGGCGAATACGAGCAGTACTTC.

At least ten counts were recorded for this clonotype. V gene TRBV29-1 combines with J gene TRBJ1-2, with a possible D match to TRBD1 (5 bases). Trimming cost V 4 bases and J 4 bases, with 16 bases left between them. From germline, CDR1 is SQVTM and CDR2 ANQGSEA. The CDR3 spans 14 residues. CDR3 loop: CSVAGETVGYGYTF. The DNA for the CDR3 is TGCAGCGTTGCCGGGGAGACAGTCGGCTATGGCTACACCTTC.

The chain uses TRBV6-5 and TRBJ2-3, with unresolved D. The CDR3 contains 13 residues. V was pared by 0 bases and J by 0 bases, with 1 base between. Germline V gene sequence: CDR1 MNHEY, CDR2 SVGAGI. The CDR3 DNA reads as TGTGCCAGCAGTTACTCGAGCACAGATACGCAGTATTTT. This translates into CASSYSSTDTQYF.

This clonotype has just a few counts. CDR3 DNA sequence: TGTGCCAGCAGTTATACAGGGGGACAGGTTTACGAGCAGTACTTC. It is translated as CASSYTGGQVYEQYF. The genes are TRBV12-3 or TRBV12-4 and TRBJ2-7, with 8 bases aligning to TRBD1. V trimming: 4 bases; J trimming: 4 bases; junction bases outside the gene matches: 9. This CDR3 spans 15 amino acids.

About this clonotype itself: This could be a read error, since a much larger clone is one nucleotide away. The chain has TRBV7-9 and TRBJ1-1, with a weak D call TRBD1 (6 bases). Germline CDR1 SEHNR, CDR2 FQNEAQ (reference sequence). The CDR3 is 14 residues long. DNA for the CDR3: TGTGCCAGCAGCCGGGGGCAGGGGTACCCTGAAGCTCTCTTT. Amino acid sequence: CASSRGQGYPEALF. Filled out from reference TRBV7-9 and TRBJ1-1, the complete variable domain reads DTGVSQNPRHKITKRGQNVTFRCDPISEHNRLYWYRQTLGQGPEFLTYFQNEAQLEKSRLLSDRFSAERPKGSFSTLEIQRTEQGDSAMYLCASSRGQGYPEALFGQGTRLTVV.

Many counts were recorded for this clonotype. The chain recombines TRBV6-1 with TRBJ1-2; 12 nucleotides align to TRBD1. Germline CDR1 reads MNHNS; CDR2 reads SASEGT. V lost 5 bases to trimming and J lost 4 bases; unmatched junction nucleotides: 5. The CDR3 is 15 residues long. CDR3 sequence reads: CASSSPGQGAYGYTF. The CDR3 DNA reads as TGTGCCAGCAGTTCACCGGGACAGGGGGCCTATGGCTACACCTTC.

The J gene is TRBJ2-6, the V gene TRBV29-1; D gene ambiguous. CDR1 and CDR2 from the germline V gene are SQVTM and ANQGSEA. Trimming removed 5 bases from V and 0 bases from J, with 14 bases in between. This CDR3 has 16 residues. The CDR3 coding sequence is TGCAGCGTTAGTGACATCCCAGACTCTGGGGCCAACGTCCTGACTTTC. Its protein product is CSVSDIPDSGANVLTF.